The 31 T cell receptor beta chains below all came from one sample that was sequenced in a study of STAT5B mutations in CD4+ large granular lymphocyte leukemia. Using immunoSEQ multiplex PCR, the repertoire was profiled, and TCRdb retains in-frame clones only, with some absent. Of approximately 32,000 clones listed, less than 70% were seen once; the top ten hold 2.5% to 3%. The sequenced sample consisted of CD4+ T cells from blood buffy coats. The receptors originated from a human donor in good health.

This clone was counted a few times. The chain links TRBV29-1 to TRBJ1-1; the D gene is possibly TRBD1 (6 bases). Germline CDR1 and CDR2: SQVTM and ANQGSEA. V lost 8 bases to trimming and J lost 1 base, with 14 bases between them. The CDR3 has 13 amino acids. The CDR3 DNA follows: TGCAGCCATTCTGGCAGGGGGAACACTGAAGCTTTCTTT. Translated, it gives CSHSGRGNTEAFF. Based on the CDR3 plus reference TRBV29-1 and TRBJ1-1, the full variable domain is SAVISQKPSRDICQRGTSLTIQCQVDSQVTMMFWYRQQPGQSLTLIATANQGSEATYESGFVIDKFPISRPNLTFSTLTVSNMSPEDSSIYLCSHSGRGNTEAFFGQGTRLTVV.

This chain connects TRBV27 to TRBJ1-6, with TRBD1 matching over 7 bases. V shed 6 bases, J shed 2 bases, and the junction held 7 bases outside the gene matches. The CDR3 has 16 residues. Germline loops: CDR1 MNHEY, CDR2 SMNVEV (reference sequence). The CDR3 region is CASSPGGGTYNSPLHF. In nucleotides, the CDR3 is TGTGCCAGCAGCCCAGGAGGGGGCACCTATAATTCACCCCTCCACTTT.

The V call is TRBV9, the J call TRBJ2-5; D uncertain. V lost 1 base and J lost 4, with 8 bases in between. Germline V gene lookup returns CDR1 SGDLS and CDR2 YYNGEE. This CDR3 region has 13 residues. The CDR3 region is CASSVSPRETQYF. CDR3 bases: TGTGCCAGCAGCGTAAGTCCCCGAGAGACCCAGTACTTC.

The rearrangement joins TRBV6-1 to TRBJ2-5, with TRBD1 matching 11 bases. V gave up 7 bases and J gave up 4 bases; unmatched junction bases: 8. The CDR3 loop spans 15 amino acids. The germline V gene has CDR1 MNHNS and CDR2 SASEGT. The CDR3 DNA follows: TGTGCCAGCAAAAGGGAGGACAGGGGGCGAGAGACCCAGTACTTC. Its protein is CASKREDRGRETQYF.

This sequence joins TRBV5-1 and TRBJ2-7; 11 bases agree with TRBD1. CDR1 and CDR2 from the germline V gene are SGHRS and YFSETQ. The CDR3 is 14 residues long. V gave up 3 bases and J gave up 2 bases; unmatched junction bases: 1. The CDR3 DNA sequence: TGCGCCAGCAGCTCGGGACAGGGGGCCTACGAGCAGTACTTC. The encoded protein is CASSSGQGAYEQYF.

The chain has TRBV6-1 and TRBJ2-2, with D perhaps matching TRBD1 (6 bases). Trimming removed 7 bases at V and 2 bases at J, with 14 bases between. This CDR3 is built from 15 residues. In germline, CDR1 is MNHNS, CDR2 SASEGT. The CDR3 sequence is CASIITGFNTGELFF. CDR3 coding DNA: TGTGCCAGCATTATTACAGGGTTTAACACCGGGGAGCTGTTTTTT.

The V and J genes are TRBV10-3 and TRBJ1-5; D uncertain. This CDR3 spans 15 amino acids. Looked up from germline, CDR1 is ENHRY and CDR2 is SYGVKD. V lost 0 bases and J 1 base, leaving 7 bases between the germline ends. CDR3 amino acids: CAISESTGSNQPQHF. CDR3 bases: TGTGCCATCAGTGAGTCGACGGGGAGCAATCAGCCCCAGCATTTT.

In its sample, this clone was seen a few times. This CDR3 is CASSLASFSGYGYTF. The CDR3 nucleotides read TGTGCCAGCAGCTTAGCCTCCTTCTCGGGCTATGGCTACACCTTC. The rearrangement uses TRBV7-8 and TRBJ1-2, with no clear D. V was clipped by 0 bases and J by 4 bases, with 12 bases between them. The CDR3 has 15 residues. CDR1 is SGHVS and CDR2 is FQNEAQ in the germline V gene.

The chain employs TRBV18 and TRBJ1-2; D is perhaps TRBD1 (6 bases). Deletions cut 3 bases from V and 4 bases from J, with 15 bases between. CDR3 size: 15 residues. Per the germline V gene, CDR1 is KGHSH and CDR2 is LQKENI. CDR3 region: CASSPNRDSRYGYTF. In DNA, the CDR3 is TGTGCCAGCTCACCGAACAGGGACTCCCGCTATGGCTACACCTTC.

This rearrangement joins TRBV5-1 to TRBJ2-5, with D perhaps matching TRBD1 (6 bases). The length of the CDR3 is 14 residues. V shed 0 bases and J shed 5 bases, with 11 bases lying between them. Germline CDR1 is SGHRS and CDR2 is YFSETQ. The CDR3: CASSLAGVRETQYF. The DNA of the CDR3 is TGCGCCAGCAGCTTGGCAGGGGTGCGGGAGACCCAGTACTTC.

This chain uses TRBV4-3 with TRBJ2-7; D could derive from TRBD1 or TRBD2 (5 bases each). V was pared by 4 bases and J by 1 base, with 17 bases between. The CDR3 contains 16 residues. The V gene's germline CDR1 is LGHNA and CDR2 YSLEER. The CDR3 DNA is TGCGCCAGCAGCCTCCAACGGGGCATTCTATCCTACGAGCAGTACTTC. This encodes CASSLQRGILSYEQYF.

There are a few counts of this clone. The V call is TRBV7-2, the J call TRBJ1-5; 8 bases fit TRBD1. Germline-derived CDR1 and CDR2 are SGHTA and FQGNSA. CDR3 length: 13 residues. The ends lost 5 bases at V and 7 bases at J; junction bases unmatched: 4. CDR3 nucleotide sequence: TGTGCCAGCAGCCTCCAGGGGGCCCAGCCCCAGCATTTT. Translating gives CASSLQGAQPQHF.

The V call is TRBV5-4, the J call TRBJ2-6, with 7 bases lining up with TRBD1. The trim removed 5 bases at V and 3 bases at J, leaving 5 bases unmatched. This CDR3 is built from 15 residues. Germline V gene data show CDR1 as SGHNT and CDR2 as YYREEE (reference sequence). This CDR3 reads CASRTGTGGANVLTF. As DNA, the CDR3 is TGTGCCAGCAGGACAGGGACCGGTGGGGCCAACGTCCTGACTTTC.

The chain links TRBV5-4 to TRBJ1-1, with a weak D call TRBD1 (6 bases). Trimming took off 0 bases at V and 4 bases at J, with 7 bases between the two ends. Germline lookup yields CDR1 SGHNT and CDR2 YYREEE (reference sequence). CDR3 length: 13 amino acids. The CDR3 region has the DNA TGTGCCAGCAGCTTGGAGGGGGGCACTGAAGCTTTCTTT. The encoded protein is CASSLEGGTEAFF.

The rearrangement links TRBV30 to TRBJ2-1; no firm D call. Germline loops: CDR1 GTSNPN, CDR2 SVGIG (reference sequence). Trimming pared 7 bases from V and 8 bases from J, leaving 9 bases between. The CDR3 covers 10 residues. The CDR3 reads CASGSHEQFF. In DNA form, the CDR3 reads TGTGCCTCCGGAAGCCATGAGCAGTTCTTC.

The chain couples TRBV11-2 to TRBJ1-2; D is uncertain. CDR1 and CDR2 (germline): SGHAT, FQNNGV. The CDR3 covers 14 residues. The V end was cut by 0 bases, the J end by 4 bases, with 9 bases between. CDR3 amino acids: CASSLDSASYGYTF. The CDR3 DNA follows: TGTGCCAGCAGCTTAGATTCGGCAAGCTATGGCTACACCTTC.

V is TRBV5-6 and J is TRBJ2-1; D gene ambiguous. The length of the CDR3 is 16 residues. The germline gives CDR1 SGHDT, CDR2 YYEEEE. V was pared by 5 bases and J by 4 bases, with 19 bases between. The CDR3 DNA reads as TGTGCCAGCAGGATCTCGACACCTCAAAGGTACAATGAGCAGTTCTTC. Encoded protein: CASRISTPQRYNEQFF.

J is TRBJ1-5 and V is TRBV30; TRBD1 matches at 10 bases. The CDR3 consists of 15 residues. Germline loops: CDR1 GTSNPN, CDR2 SVGIG (reference sequence). Trimming cost V 2 bases and J 3 bases; bases outside gene matches: 4. CDR3 coding DNA: TGTGCCTGGAGTTTGGGACAGGGGTACAATCAGCCCCAGCATTTT. The encoded protein is CAWSLGQGYNQPQHF. Full variable domain (rest looked up from reference TRBV30 and TRBJ1-5): SQTIHQWPATLVQPVGSPLSLECTVEGTSNPNLYWYRQAAGRGLQLLFYSVGIGQISSEVPQNLSASRPQDRQFILSSKKLLLSDSGFYLCAWSLGQGYNQPQHFGDGTRLSIL.

The gene calls are TRBV7-2 and TRBJ2-7; the D gene is possibly TRBD2 (6 bases). The germline gives CDR1 SGHTA, CDR2 FQGNSA. V was cut by 5 bases and J by 3 bases, with 11 bases left in between. This CDR3 is built from 13 residues. In nucleotides, the CDR3 is TGTGCCAGCAGCCTAACGGGGGTCTACGAGCAGTACTTC. Protein sequence: CASSLTGVYEQYF.

The chain carries TRBV5-6 and TRBJ1-1; D gene ambiguous. Germline V CDR1 and CDR2: SGHDT, YYEEEE. The V end lost 4 bases, the J end lost 1 base, and 8 bases lay between the germline ends. This CDR3 is built from 13 residues. In DNA, the CDR3 is TGTGCCAGCAGCCAATTCGGGAACACTGAAGCTTTCTTT. Residues: CASSQFGNTEAFF.

V usage is TRBV9 and J usage is TRBJ2-3, with 9 nucleotides matching TRBD2. Trimming at V came to 6 bases and at J to 3 bases, leaving 11 bases not matched to a gene. Germline V gives CDR1 SGDLS, CDR2 YYNGEE. The CDR3 is 16 residues long. The CDR3 DNA sequence: TGTGCCAGCACCCTAACCGGGACTAGCTCAACAGATACGCAGTATTTT. As protein: CASTLTGTSSTDTQYF. The full variable domain, in which reference TRBV9 and TRBJ2-3 provide the parts outside the CDR3, is DSGVTQTPKHLITATGQRVTLRCSPRSGDLSVYWYQQSLDQGLQFLIQYYNGEERAKGNILERFSAQQFPDLHSELNLSSLELGDSALYFCASTLTGTSSTDTQYFGPGTRLTVL.

This clone was found a few times. This rearrangement joins TRBV21-1 to TRBJ1-1. TRBV21-1 is deemed a pseudogene. The CDR3 is 12 amino acids. CDR3 nucleotides: TGTGCCAGCAGCACCCGAATTACGGGAGCTTTCTTT. The encoded protein is CASSTRITGAFF.

The chain joins TRBV9 to TRBJ2-3; D is ambiguous. Germline CDR1 is SGDLS and CDR2 is YYNGEE. The CDR3 runs 12 residues. Trimming left V 2 bases short and J 6 bases short, with 7 bases between. The CDR3 reads CASSVGSDTQYF. The CDR3 region has the DNA TGTGCCAGCAGCGTTGGATCGGATACGCAGTATTTT.

V gene TRBV11-2 combines with J gene TRBJ2-3, with TRBD2 as a possible D gene (6 bases). This CDR3 is built from 15 residues. CDR1 is SGHAT and CDR2 is FQNNGV in the germline V gene. V was shortened by 5 bases and J by 3 bases, with 15 bases between the two germline ends. DNA of the CDR3: TGTGCCAGCAGCCCCCCCGGGACTGGAACAGATACGCAGTATTTT. It encodes CASSPPGTGTDTQYF.

This chain joins TRBV15 and TRBJ1-5; 12 nucleotides line up with TRBD1. The length of the CDR3 is 17 residues. CDR1 LNHNV and CDR2 YYDKDF come from the germline V gene (reference sequence). V lost 4 bases, J lost 2 bases, and 6 bases stayed unmatched. This CDR3 is CATSMGQGAMGNQPQHF. The CDR3 nucleotides read TGTGCCACCAGCATGGGACAGGGGGCGATGGGCAATCAGCCCCAGCATTTT.

This clone was detected a few times. The V call is TRBV4-1, the J call TRBJ1-4; TRBD1 agrees at 10 bases. The CDR3 runs to 15 residues. Trimming cost V 4 bases and J 10 bases; bases outside gene matches: 9. From germline, CDR1 is MGHRA and CDR2 YSYEKL. The CDR3 DNA is TGCGCCAGCAGCCTGGACAGGGGGGTTATGGGAAAACTGTTTTTT. This translates into CASSLDRGVMGKLFF.

The genes are TRBV6-5 and TRBJ2-7; 8 bases line up with TRBD1. Losses at the gene ends were 6 bases for V and 2 bases for J; bases not matched to a gene: 3. The germline V gene has CDR1 MNHEY and CDR2 SVGAGI. The CDR3 runs to 13 residues. The CDR3 region is CASSQQGAYEQYF. The CDR3 DNA sequence: TGTGCCAGCAGCCAACAGGGGGCCTACGAGCAGTACTTC.

In its sample, this clone was seen once. The V and J genes are TRBV18 and TRBJ2-3; 8 bases are shared with TRBD2. The length of the CDR3 is 14 residues. The J segment lost 4 bases and the V segment lost 8 bases, leaving 8 bases of the junction unmatched. Germline CDR1 is KGHSH and CDR2 is LQKENI. This chain's CDR3 is CASAGRGGPDTQYF. CDR3 coding DNA: TGTGCCAGCGCCGGTCGGGGGGGCCCAGATACGCAGTATTTT.

The rearrangement joins TRBV4-3 to TRBJ2-2; TRBD1 agrees at 7 bases. The CDR3 totals 13 residues. Looked up from germline, CDR1 is LGHNA and CDR2 is YSLEER. The junction had 2 bases not matched to a gene; V was cut back by 5 bases and J by 5 bases. CDR3 nucleotide sequence: TGCGCCAGCAGCATACAGGGGACCGGGGAGCTGTTTTTT. Its translation: CASSIQGTGELFF.

This clone came up once. The rearrangement joins TRBV7-2 to TRBJ1-3, with 7 bases matching TRBD1. Germline V gene sequence: CDR1 SGHTA, CDR2 FQGNSA. The CDR3 is 15 amino acids. J was trimmed by 9 bases and V by 8 bases; bases with no gene match: 16. This CDR3 reads CASGLRDSRTGTIYF. CDR3 nucleotide sequence: TGTGCCAGCGGGTTGAGGGACAGCAGGACGGGCACCATATATTTT.

The chain has TRBV6-6 and TRBJ1-3; 10 bases are shared with TRBD1. The trim removed 6 bases at V and 2 bases at J, leaving 4 bases unmatched. CDR3 length: 15 amino acids. Germline values: CDR1 MNHNY, CDR2 SVGAGI (reference sequence). The CDR3 spells CASSSGTGAGNTIYF. The CDR3 DNA sequence: TGTGCCAGCAGCTCCGGGACAGGGGCTGGAAACACCATATATTTT.